This T cell receptor (beta chain) was documented in a study of quantifying T cell responses using KT2 cells (TCRdb year 2017). About the full investigation: RNA was DNase-treated and reverse transcribed with TCR alpha and beta constant-region primers, mostly using SuperScript III. Under optimum conditions, the T4 ligation step was estimated to exceed 10% efficiency. PCR2 was run as a SYBR Green qPCR and stopped at a predetermined fluorescence threshold to avoid over-amplification. On the study overall, not on this receptor specifically: No side-by-side comparison between this pipeline and other TCR sequencing techniques was included in the study. Saturation was seen in the detection of KT2 sequences when very high numbers of KT2 cells were spiked in. KT2 sequences were detected down to the lowest spike-in tested, which was about one KT2 cell per 100,000 PBMC. Over several orders of magnitude, the number of KT2 alpha and beta sequences rose linearly with the number of KT2 cells put in.

This clonotype turned up a few times. Its antigen is currently not known. The input lacks base qualities; no much larger clone sits a single base away. Library generation was performed with UMI-ligation and nested PCR. A single-stranded oligonucleotide carrying the Illumina SP2 sequence and a UMI was ligated to the cDNA 3' end using T4 RNA ligase 1. PCR1 ran about 4 cycles (98°C 15 s, 69°C 30 s, 72°C 40 s); the beta primer was an equimolar mix of RC1.1 and RC1.2 covering TRBC1 and TRBC2. Starting at PCR2, the TCR alpha and beta chains were handled separately, and sample indices and Illumina adaptors were added. Placed after an 8-base spacer, the UMI was made up of 12 random nucleotides arranged as two hexamers with a spacer between them. Libraries were sequenced on an Illumina MiSeq using v2 2x251 paired-end chemistry, with under 15 samples typically included per run. To increase diversity, about 4.5-7.5% PhiX DNA was added to each sequencing library. As for the original processing: The raw reads were converted into FASTQ with bcl2fastq and then demultiplexed by dual indices with Demultiplexor. V and J genes were assigned by Decombinator through tag matching, with a single base-pair mismatch being allowed. UMIs were used by Collapsinator to correct both sequencing errors and frequency errors caused by PCR heterogeneity. CDR3Translator turned Decombinator identifiers into nucleotide sequence, translated that sequence into amino acids, and pulled out the CDR3 based on C- and N-terminal motifs. Each distinct KT2 TCR was counted as one cluster of KT2 sequences that shared a single unique molecular identifier. Starting from the raw public reads, TCRdb applied fastp trimming at Q25, assembled clones with MiXCR and retained in-frame beta chains. For every CDR3 protein sequence, its rows merge into one entry that carries the most common genes and DNA. TCRdb's processing, not the study's, gives the V and J calls here. For this sample the table gives 39,000 or so distinct CDR3 sequences, of which more than 15% were detected only once. Roughly 40% of the sample comes from the top ten.

V loses 5 bases, J loses 0 bases, and the germline ends lie 7 bases apart. The germline V gene yields MGHDK for CDR1 and SYGVNS for CDR2. The CDR3 starts with the cysteine, ends with the phenylalanine, and has 13 residues. Solely the CDR3 DNA is kept, with 39 bases framed from the first base. Known numbers of KT2, a T cell clone whose TCR had been sequenced previously, were spiked into unfractionated PBMC to test the sensitivity and accuracy of the pipeline. A range of KT2-to-PBMC ratios was generated by mixing KT2 cells with a fixed number of PBMC. The V gene is TRBV25-1 and the J gene is TRBJ1-1, with the D gene call left open. The sequenced sample consisted of PBMCs spiked with cells of the T cell clone KT2. The origin of this receptor is a human donor. The encoded CDR3 is CASSWDLNTEAFF. Read as DNA, the sequence is TGTGCCAGCAGTTGGGATCTGAACACTGAAGCTTTCTTT.